What follows are 18 T cell receptor beta chains derived from one specimen sequenced in a study of blood T cell repertoires in COVID-19. Using immunoSEQ multiplex PCR, the repertoire was profiled, and TCRdb retains in-frame clones only, with some absent. The table lists about 70,000 clones, approximately 85% of them singletons. Source material: peripheral blood. These TCRs come from a man older than 75 with acute or convalescent COVID-19.

J is TRBJ1-4 and V is TRBV27; no firm D call. Trimming took off 6 bases at V and 10 bases at J, with 15 bases between the two ends. CDR1 is MNHEY and CDR2 is SMNVEV in the germline V gene (reference sequence). There are 13 residues in the CDR3. CDR3 amino acids: CASSSEGRGKLFF. The DNA for the CDR3 is TGTGCCAGCAGCTCGGAGGGTCGGGGAAAACTGTTTTTT.

The chain joins TRBV7-2 to TRBJ1-4; no clear D gene. CDR3 size: 14 residues. Trimming removed 0 bases from V and 4 bases from J, with 6 bases in between. Germline values: CDR1 SGHTA, CDR2 FQGNSA. The CDR3 sequence: CASSLATDNEKLFF. The CDR3 coding sequence is TGTGCCAGCAGCTTAGCAACAGATAATGAAAAACTGTTTTTT. Looking up the rest from reference TRBV7-2 and TRBJ1-4 gives the full variable domain: GAGVSQSPSNKVTEKGKDVELRCDPISGHTALYWYRQSLGQGLEFLIYFQGNSAPDKSGLPSDRFSAERTGGSVSTLTIQRTQQEDSAVYLCASSLATDNEKLFFGSGTQLSVL.

The rearrangement joins TRBV5-1 to TRBJ2-2; D ambiguous. The germline CDR1 and CDR2 sequences are SGHRS and YFSETQ. V was cut by 3 bases and J by 5 bases, with 5 bases left in between. This CDR3 has 12 residues. In nucleotides, the CDR3 is TGCGCCAGCAGCTGGCAGACCGGGGAGCTGTTTTTT. Its translation is CASSWQTGELFF.

This chain uses TRBV5-4 with TRBJ1-4; weak D call: TRBD1 (6 bases). V dropped 4 bases and J dropped 6 bases, with 13 bases sitting between them. There are 14 residues in the CDR3. Germline CDR1 SGHNT, CDR2 YYREEE (reference sequence). The CDR3, as DNA: TGTGCCAGCAGCCCAGTGGCAGGGGATGAAAAACTGTTTTTT. Residues: CASSPVAGDEKLFF.

The chain carries TRBV7-9 and TRBJ1-1; D is perhaps TRBD1 (6 bases). Germline loops: CDR1 SEHNR, CDR2 FQNEAQ (reference sequence). CDR3 size: 17 residues. Trimming left V 4 bases short and J 0 bases short, with 18 bases between. Here the CDR3 DNA reads TGTGCCAGCAGCTCAGTCGTGGGGGCTTCAATGAACACTGAAGCTTTCTTT. Its translation is CASSSVVGASMNTEAFF.

This rearrangement joins TRBV10-1 to TRBJ2-1; 10 nucleotides match TRBD2. After removal of 0 bases from V and 0 bases from J, the junction contained 5 bases not matched to a gene. Germline assignment: CDR1 WNHNN and CDR2 SYGVQD (reference sequence). This CDR3 region has 18 residues. CDR3 coding DNA: TGCGCCAGCAGTGAGTCGAGGGCTAGCGGGAGCTCCTACAATGAGCAGTTCTTC. Translation gives CASSESRASGSSYNEQFF.

This chain links TRBV7-2 with TRBJ2-5, with TRBD2 matching 14 bases. Germline CDR1 reads SGHTA; CDR2 reads FQGNSA. This CDR3 region has 16 residues. V gave up 2 bases and J gave up 5 bases; unmatched junction bases: 4. This chain's CDR3 is CASSLRLAGGPETQYF. The DNA for the CDR3 is TGTGCCAGCAGCTTAAGACTAGCGGGAGGGCCGGAGACCCAGTACTTC.

This chain uses TRBV7-3 with TRBJ2-2; D is perhaps TRBD2 (6 bases). Trimming took off 3 bases at V and 16 bases at J, with 24 bases between the two ends. From germline, CDR1 is SGHTA and CDR2 FQGTGA. The CDR3 loop spans 15 amino acids. CDR3 in DNA: TGTGCCAGCAGCTTCGACCGGGCCCCGGGAGCCCGCCGGTTTTTT. This codes for CASSFDRAPGARRFF. The entire variable domain, with the rest obtained from reference TRBV7-3 and TRBJ2-2, is as follows: GAGVSQTPSNKVTEKGKYVELRCDPISGHTALYWYRQSLGQGPEFLIYFQGTGAADDSGLPNDRFFAVRPEGSVSTLKIQRTERGDSAVYLCASSFDRAPGARRFFGEGSRLTVL.

The chain is built from TRBV28 and TRBJ1-1; D might be TRBD1 (5 bases). Trimming took 3 bases from V and 3 from J, leaving 17 bases between them. The germline gives CDR1 MDHEN, CDR2 SYDVKM. This CDR3 spans 16 amino acids. This CDR3 is CASSFGALARDTEAFF. The CDR3 coding sequence is TGTGCCAGCAGTTTTGGGGCTTTGGCCAGAGACACTGAAGCTTTCTTT.

J is TRBJ1-3 and V is TRBV14, with D tentatively TRBD1 (5 bases). CDR3 length equals 17 residues. Germline CDR1 SGHDN, CDR2 FVKESK. Trimming left V 4 bases short and J 0 bases short, with 16 bases between. CDR3 in DNA: TGTGCCAGCAGCCTTCAGGGTCGGCCGATCTCTGGAAACACCATATATTTT. It is translated as CASSLQGRPISGNTIYF.

The chain employs TRBV4-1 and TRBJ1-2; D ambiguous. Germline lookup yields CDR1 MGHRA and CDR2 YSYEKL. The V end lost 0 bases, the J end lost 4 bases, and 9 bases lay between the germline ends. CDR3 length: 14 amino acids. The DNA of the CDR3 is TGCGCCAGCAGCCAAGAAGAGGGTCCCTATGGCTACACCTTC. Translated, it gives CASSQEEGPYGYTF.

V and J are TRBV2 and TRBJ1-6, with D perhaps TRBD1 (5 bases). The CDR3 runs to 15 residues. The germline V gene has CDR1 SNHLY and CDR2 FYNNEI. The germline V and J ends were trimmed by 6 bases and 7 bases, with 16 bases remaining between them. CDR3 DNA: TGTGCCAGCAGCGTCTTGGACAACGGCAATTCACCCCTCCACTTT. Protein: CASSVLDNGNSPLHF.

This rearrangement joins TRBV3-1 (or the pseudogene TRBV3-2) to TRBJ2-1, with TRBD2 identical over 8 bases. CDR1 and CDR2 (germline): LGHDT, YNNKEL (reference sequence). This CDR3 comprises 16 residues. V shed 4 bases and J 2 bases; nucleotides not matched to a gene: 7. In DNA, the CDR3 is TGTGCCAGCAGCCCTACGGGGGGGGCAGCCTACAATGAGCAGTTCTTC. Its translation: CASSPTGGAAYNEQFF.

This clone was counted once. V gene TRBV6-4 combines with J gene TRBJ1-5, with D maybe TRBD1 (6 bases). Trimming removed 3 bases at V and 6 bases at J, with 12 bases between. From germline, CDR1 is MRHNA and CDR2 SNTAGT. CDR3 length: 14 residues. This CDR3 is CASSEQGDGQPQHF. As DNA, the CDR3 is TGTGCCAGCAGTGAACAGGGAGATGGTCAGCCCCAGCATTTT.

This chain links TRBV5-4 with TRBJ2-5; TRBD2 matches at 7 bases. V shed 4 bases and J 2 bases; nucleotides not matched to a gene: 5. The CDR3 extends over 14 amino acids. Per the germline V gene, CDR1 is SGHNT and CDR2 is YYREEE (reference sequence). Here the CDR3 DNA reads TGTGCCAGCAGCCCGGGAGGCGGGCAAGAGACCCAGTACTTC. Translated, it gives CASSPGGGQETQYF.

This CDR3 is CASSLALGQGYGYTF. CDR3 coding DNA: TGTGCCAGCAGCTTAGCCTTGGGACAGGGGTACGGCTACACCTTC. This chain uses TRBV7-2 with TRBJ1-2; 10 positions match TRBD1. Germline CDR1 reads SGHTA; CDR2 reads FQGNSA. V lost 0 bases, J lost 8 bases, and 6 bases stayed unmatched. CDR3 size: 15 residues.

The chain combines TRBV6-5 with TRBJ1-1, with 8 positions matching TRBD1. The CDR3 runs to 14 residues. Germline CDR1 is MNHEY and CDR2 is SVGAGI. The V and J ends lost 7 bases and 5 bases, in that order; junction bases with no gene match: 9. The DNA of the CDR3 is TGTGCCAGCACCCCGCAGGGGGCGTTAACTGAAGCTTTCTTT. It translates to CASTPQGALTEAFF.

This chain connects TRBV5-1 to TRBJ2-5, with 9 bases that match TRBD2. V lost 0 bases to trimming and J lost 4 bases; unmatched junction nucleotides: 10. The germline gives CDR1 SGHRS, CDR2 YFSETQ. The CDR3 is 17 residues long. The CDR3 coding sequence is TGCGCCAGCAGCTTGGGGATAGCGGGGGCTTTTCGAGAGACCCAGTACTTC. Protein: CASSLGIAGAFRETQYF. The entire variable domain, with the rest obtained from reference TRBV5-1 and TRBJ2-5, is as follows: KAGVTQTPRYLIKTRGQQVTLSCSPISGHRSVSWYQQTPGQGLQFLFEYFSETQRNKGNFPGRFSGRQFSNSRSEMNVSTLELGDSALYLCASSLGIAGAFRETQYFGPGTRLLVL.